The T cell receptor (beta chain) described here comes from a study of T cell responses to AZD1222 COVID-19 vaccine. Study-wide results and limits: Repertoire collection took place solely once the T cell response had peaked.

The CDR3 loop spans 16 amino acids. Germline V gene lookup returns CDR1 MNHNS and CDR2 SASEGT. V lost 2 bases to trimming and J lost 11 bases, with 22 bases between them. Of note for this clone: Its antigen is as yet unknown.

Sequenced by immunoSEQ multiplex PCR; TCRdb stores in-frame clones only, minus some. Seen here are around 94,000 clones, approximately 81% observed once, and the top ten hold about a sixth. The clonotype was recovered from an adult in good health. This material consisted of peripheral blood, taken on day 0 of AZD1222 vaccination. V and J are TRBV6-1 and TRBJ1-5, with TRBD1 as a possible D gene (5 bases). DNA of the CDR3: TGTGCCAGCAGTGAAACAGGAGGGGTGGGAGGCAATACCCAGCATTTT. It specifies CASSETGGVGGNTQHF.